This T cell receptor beta chain was captured by sequencing in a study of cytomegalovirus exposure and HLA in healthy donors. PCR was performed using 60 Vbeta and 13 Jbeta primers. Only in-frame clones appear in the TCRdb table, and some are missing; sequencing was by immunoSEQ multiplex PCR. The sample includes 65,000 to 95,000 clones, roughly 80% of them seen just once. Per germline, CDR1 SGDLS and CDR2 YYNGEE. The CDR3 totals 14 residues. V was shortened by 4 bases and J by 2 bases, with 12 bases between the two germline ends. V gene TRBV9 combines with J gene TRBJ1-2, with D perhaps TRBD1 (6 bases). The sequence came from a man aged 45-65 years in good health and CMV-seronegative. The material sequenced was PBMCs. The CDR3 region has the DNA TGTGCCAGCAGCCCAACCAGGGGAAACTATGGCTACACCTTC. This sequence encodes CASSPTRGNYGYTF.